The 27 T cell receptor beta chains presented below share a single source sample, sequenced in a study of blood T cell repertoires in COVID-19. Assay used: immunoSEQ multiplex PCR; TCRdb lists only in-frame clones, some missing. The sample gives approximately 300,000 clones, over 80% of which show up once; 3.7% is in the top ten. Source material: peripheral blood. These receptors were taken from a woman between 40 and 55 years old with acute or convalescent COVID-19.

The chain employs TRBV27 and TRBJ1-6; TRBD1 agrees at 7 bases. The CDR3 contains 14 residues. Per the germline V gene, CDR1 is MNHEY and CDR2 is SMNVEV (reference sequence). The V gene end was trimmed by 6 bases and the J gene end by 5 bases; junction bases not matched to a gene: 4. CDR3 loop: CASRFTGDNSPLHF. The CDR3 DNA is TGTGCCAGCAGATTCACAGGGGATAATTCACCCCTCCACTTT.

This clone has only one observation. The V call is TRBV29-1, the J call TRBJ1-2, with TRBD1 matching over 8 bases. This CDR3 has 16 amino acids. Germline CDR1 is SQVTM and CDR2 is ANQGSEA. V was pared by 7 bases and J by 4 bases, with 17 bases of the junction left unmatched. CDR3 bases: TGCAGCGATATTATTTGGGCCGGGACAGGATCCTATGGCTACACCTTC. It specifies CSDIIWAGTGSYGYTF. The variable domain in full, completed from reference TRBV29-1 and TRBJ1-2, reads SAVISQKPSRDICQRGTSLTIQCQVDSQVTMMFWYRQQPGQSLTLIATANQGSEATYESGFVIDKFPISRPNLTFSTLTVSNMSPEDSSIYLCSDIIWAGTGSYGYTFGSGTRLTVV.

Turning to this clone: Other DNA sequences in this sample translate to the same CDR3. The V gene is TRBV27, the J gene TRBJ2-1, with D unresolved. Looked up from germline, CDR1 is MNHEY and CDR2 is SMNVEV (reference sequence). This CDR3 comprises 13 residues. V lost 0 bases and J 9 bases, leaving 9 bases between the germline ends. DNA of the CDR3: TGTGCCAGCAGTTTATCTACCGCAGGTGAGCAGTTCTTC. Residues: CASSLSTAGEQFF.

The rearrangement links TRBV6-2 or TRBV6-3 to TRBJ1-1; TRBD1 matches 9 bases. V gave up 5 bases and J gave up 11 bases; unmatched junction bases: 6. Germline lookup yields CDR1 MNHEY and CDR2 SVGEGT. The CDR3 spans 12 residues. The CDR3 DNA follows: TGTGCCAGCAGTACGGGACAGGGAGCCGCTTTCTTT. It yields the protein CASSTGQGAAFF.

This chain connects TRBV4-1 to TRBJ1-1; the D gene is possibly TRBD1 (5 bases). There are 15 residues in the CDR3. V lost 1 base and J lost 4, with 13 bases in between. Germline CDR1 is MGHRA and CDR2 is YSYEKL. The CDR3 protein is CASSQGKGIGTEAFF. For the CDR3, the DNA is TGCGCCAGCAGCCAAGGGAAGGGGATTGGCACTGAAGCTTTCTTT.

This clone came up once. V gene TRBV6-4 combines with J gene TRBJ1-2; TRBD1 is a possible D gene (5 bases). The CDR3 consists of 14 residues. Germline V lookup: CDR1 MRHNA, CDR2 SNTAGT. Trimming took 4 bases from V and 5 from J, leaving 14 bases between them. The DNA of the CDR3 is TGTGCCAGCAGTGCAGAAGGTGGGGCATATGGCTACACCTTC. This gives the protein CASSAEGGAYGYTF.

The chain has TRBV4-1 and TRBJ2-4, with D hard to call. The length of the CDR3 is 17 residues. V was pared by 1 base and J by 0 bases, with 13 bases between. Germline V gene data show CDR1 as MGHRA and CDR2 as YSYEKL. The CDR3 region has the DNA TGCGCCAGCAGCCAAGGGTCCCAGGCCTTAGCCAAAAACATTCAGTACTTC. It yields the protein CASSQGSQALAKNIQYF.

The rearrangement uses TRBV6-4 and TRBJ1-6, with D uncertain. The V end lost 6 bases, the J end lost 1 base, and 7 bases lay between the germline ends. This CDR3 has 14 residues. Germline V lookup: CDR1 MRHNA, CDR2 SNTAGT. The CDR3 is CASREGSYNSPLHF. CDR3 sequence (DNA): TGTGCCAGCAGAGAGGGTTCCTATAATTCACCCCTCCACTTT.

This chain links TRBV6-4 with TRBJ2-5, with 14 bases that match TRBD2. Germline V gene data show CDR1 as MRHNA and CDR2 as SNTAGT. This CDR3 comprises 16 residues. Germline trimming cut 4 bases from V and 2 bases from J; bases unmatched to any gene: 3. CDR3 protein: CASSAGTSGGQETQYF. CDR3 coding DNA: TGTGCCAGCAGTGCCGGGACTAGCGGGGGTCAAGAGACCCAGTACTTC.

CDR3 in amino acids: CASSVQGSDSETQYF. As DNA, the CDR3 is TGTGCCAGCAGTGTGCAGGGATCAGATTCGGAGACCCAGTACTTC. J is TRBJ2-5 and V is TRBV2, with D perhaps TRBD1 (5 bases). In germline, CDR1 is SNHLY, CDR2 FYNNEI. This CDR3 comprises 15 residues. The V end was cut by 4 bases, the J end by 5 bases, with 17 bases between.

The chain joins TRBV4-1 to TRBJ2-5; TRBD2 matches 12 bases. The CDR3 consists of 17 residues. Germline V gene data show CDR1 as MGHRA and CDR2 as YSYEKL. Trimming cost V 5 bases and J 3 bases; bases outside gene matches: 10. CDR3 DNA: TGCGCCAGCAGCTCAACTTTTGGACTAGCGGGAAAAGAGACCCAGTACTTC. Its protein product is CASSSTFGLAGKETQYF.

This clone was found once. The chain combines TRBV27 with TRBJ1-5; D is unclear. CDR3 size: 14 residues. The V and J ends lost 6 bases and 2 bases respectively, with 11 bases between them. Germline V CDR1 and CDR2: MNHEY, SMNVEV (reference sequence). The CDR3 DNA follows: TGTGCCAGCAGACTTCTACGAGGCAATCAGCCCCAGCATTTT. Translation gives CASRLLRGNQPQHF.

This sequence joins TRBV18 and TRBJ1-2, with a possible D match to TRBD1 (6 bases). The V end was cut by 3 bases, the J end by 2 bases, with 13 bases between. This CDR3 is 15 amino acids long. CDR1 KGHSH and CDR2 LQKENI come from the germline V gene. The CDR3 sequence is CASSPGRGSNYGYTF. The CDR3 coding sequence is TGTGCCAGCTCACCGGGCAGGGGAAGCAACTATGGCTACACCTTC. Combining the CDR3 with reference TRBV18 and TRBJ1-2 gives the whole variable domain NAGVMQNPRHLVRRRGQEARLRCSPMKGHSHVYWYRQLPEEGLKFMVYLQKENIIDESGMPKERFSAEFPKEGPSILRIQQVVRGDSAAYFCASSPGRGSNYGYTFGSGTRLTVV.

This chain links TRBV2 with TRBJ2-7; possibly TRBD2 for D (5 bases). The CDR3 consists of 13 residues. V lost 5 bases, J lost 6 bases, and 14 bases lay in between. The germline V gene encodes CDR1 SNHLY and CDR2 FYNNEI. The CDR3 loop is CASSPQWGAEQYV. The CDR3 DNA reads as TGTGCCAGCAGTCCCCAGTGGGGAGCCGAGCAGTACGTC.

V is TRBV19 and J is TRBJ1-2; TRBD1 matches 8 bases. V trimming: 4 bases; J trimming: 0 bases; junction bases outside the gene matches: 13. Germline V CDR1 and CDR2: LNHDA, SQIVND (reference sequence). This CDR3 has 18 amino acids. The chain's CDR3 is CASSSRRDRWPANYGYTF. CDR3 nucleotides: TGTGCCAGTAGTAGTCGACGGGACAGGTGGCCCGCTAACTATGGCTACACCTTC.

The rearrangement joins TRBV7-9 to TRBJ1-1, with D tentatively TRBD1 (6 bases). CDR1 and CDR2 from the germline V gene are SEHNR and FQNEAQ (reference sequence). V was clipped by 5 bases and J by 6 bases, with 13 bases between them. The CDR3 runs 13 residues. DNA of the CDR3: TGTGCCAGCAGCGGACCAGGGGTCTCTGAAGCTTTCTTT. Protein sequence: CASSGPGVSEAFF.

This chain connects TRBV11-2 to TRBJ1-4; D not resolved. This CDR3 has 14 residues. Trimming took off 4 bases at V and 4 bases at J, with 10 bases between the two ends. Looked up from germline, CDR1 is SGHAT and CDR2 is FQNNGV. The CDR3 region is CASSSRSHNEKLFF. CDR3 coding DNA: TGTGCCAGCAGCTCACGGAGCCATAATGAAAAACTGTTTTTT.

This sequence joins TRBV11-2 and TRBJ2-1; 11 bases match TRBD1. J lost 5 bases, V lost 6 bases, and 6 bases had no gene match. CDR1 is SGHAT and CDR2 is FQNNGV in the germline V gene. The CDR3 contains 15 residues. The CDR3 loop reads CASSLTGQGDNEQFF. In DNA, the CDR3 is TGTGCCAGCAGTCTAACGGGACAGGGGGACAATGAGCAGTTCTTC.

The chain carries TRBV18 and TRBJ1-6, with D unclear. Trimming shortened V by 3 bases and J by 5 bases, and 11 bases separated the two germline ends. CDR1 KGHSH and CDR2 LQKENI come from the germline V gene. CDR3 size: 15 residues. CDR3 residues: CASSPTRGDNSPLHF. Here the CDR3 DNA reads TGTGCCAGCTCACCGACCCGGGGTGATAATTCACCCCTCCACTTT.

V and J are TRBV5-1 and TRBJ1-2, with 9 bases identical to TRBD1. Germline values: CDR1 SGHRS, CDR2 YFSETQ. CDR3 length: 17 amino acids. Germline trimming cut 4 bases from V and 6 bases from J; bases unmatched to any gene: 16. CDR3 DNA sequence: TGCGCCAGCAGCCTGATCGTGGAGGGACAGGGTATCCATGGCTACACCTTC. Amino acid sequence: CASSLIVEGQGIHGYTF.

The genes are TRBV6-5 and TRBJ2-7; D gene ambiguous. V was shortened by 5 bases and J by 0 bases, with 8 bases between the two germline ends. Germline CDR1 and CDR2: MNHEY and SVGAGI. The CDR3 extends over 13 amino acids. This CDR3 reads CASSHLSSYEQYV. In DNA, the CDR3 is TGTGCCAGCAGTCACCTAAGCTCCTACGAGCAGTACGTC.

The genes are TRBV11-2 and TRBJ1-2; D might be TRBD1 (5 bases). The CDR3 is 16 amino acids. Germline loops: CDR1 SGHAT, CDR2 FQNNGV. With 6 bases removed from V and 0 bases from J, the gap between germline ends came to 17 bases. Here the CDR3 DNA reads TGTGCCAGCAGGGGGGGAGGCCTGACCCCTAACTATGGCTACACCTTC. Protein sequence: CASRGGGLTPNYGYTF.

This chain's CDR3 is CASSSRGRGYGYTF. CDR3 nucleotide sequence: TGTGCCAGCAGTTCCAGGGGGCGCGGCTATGGCTACACCTTC. The rearrangement uses TRBV6-5 and TRBJ1-2, with 8 bases identical to TRBD1. The CDR3 has 14 amino acids. Germline CDR1 reads MNHEY; CDR2 reads SVGAGI. J lost 4 bases, V lost 4 bases, and 5 bases had no gene match.

The genes are TRBV3-1 (or the pseudogene TRBV3-2) and TRBJ1-1; 7 bases map to TRBD1. In germline, CDR1 is LGHDT, CDR2 YNNKEL (reference sequence). V trimming: 6 bases; J trimming: 6 bases; junction bases outside the gene matches: 7. This CDR3 is built from 13 residues. CDR3 region: CASSRTQGAEAFF. The CDR3 DNA reads as TGTGCCAGCAGTAGAACCCAGGGGGCTGAAGCTTTCTTT.

This rearrangement joins TRBV7-2 to TRBJ1-2, with D hard to call. CDR3 length: 13 residues. V dropped 4 bases and J dropped 8 bases, with 14 bases sitting between them. Germline loops: CDR1 SGHTA, CDR2 FQGNSA. CDR3 protein: CASSYRGMEGYTF. In nucleotides, the CDR3 is TGTGCCAGCAGCTACCGAGGGATGGAAGGCTACACCTTC.

The chain is built from TRBV5-1 and TRBJ1-6; 9 nucleotides match TRBD1. This CDR3 comprises 15 residues. The ends lost 2 bases at V and 5 bases at J; junction bases unmatched: 2. CDR1 is SGHRS, CDR2 YFSETQ, per germline. The CDR3 sequence is CASSLQGADNSPLHF. DNA of the CDR3: TGCGCCAGCAGCTTACAGGGGGCCGATAATTCACCCCTCCACTTT.

This chain joins TRBV5-4 and TRBJ1-1; 8 nucleotides agree with TRBD1. CDR3 length: 18 amino acids. J gave up 0 bases and V 4 bases, and 14 bases lay outside the gene matches. Germline values: CDR1 SGHNT, CDR2 YYREEE (reference sequence). The CDR3 protein is CASSQGVRDRLMNTEAFF. The CDR3 DNA reads TGTGCCAGCAGCCAAGGTGTCCGGGACAGGCTAATGAACACTGAAGCTTTCTTT.